This T cell receptor (beta chain) was retrieved from a study of cytomegalovirus exposure and HLA in healthy donors. The ends were cut back, 0 bases at V and 8 bases at J, with 10 bases in the middle. This CDR3 region has 13 residues. Germline loops: CDR1 SNHLY, CDR2 FYNNEI. Using immunoSEQ multiplex PCR, the repertoire was profiled, and TCRdb retains in-frame clones only, with some absent. The sample yields about 160,000 clones, 86% seen once. The TCR originated in a woman aged 18-29 years in good health and CMV-seronegative. Material: PBMCs. The chain links TRBV2 to TRBJ1-2; D gene ambiguous. The CDR3 protein is CASSEAGGQGYTF. For the CDR3, the DNA is TGTGCCAGCAGTGAAGCGGGAGGGCAAGGCTACACCTTC. The full variable domain, its missing parts supplied by reference TRBV2 and TRBJ1-2, is EPEVTQTPSHQVTQMGQEVILRCVPISNHLYFYWYRQILGQKVEFLVSFYNNEISEKSEIFDDQFSVERPDGSNFTLKIRSTKLEDSAMYFCASSEAGGQGYTFGSGTRLTVV.